Below are 17 T cell receptor beta chains sequenced from a single sample in a study of T cell clonotyping in hematopoietic cell transplantation (dated by TCRdb to the early 2020s). What this sample's time point label stands for: recipient sample about 28 days before transplant, after cytoreduction. The method behind the library was the immunoSEQ multiplex PCR assay. The table comes from immuneACCESS by way of TCRdb, which keeps in-frame sequences with V and J called. Part of the clones is missing from these tables; in studies checked, under half for an unresolved V gene and the rest for unknown reasons. This sample comprises 20,000 to 30,000 clones, approximately 80% of them detected only once. Jointly, the top ten make up approximately 25% of the sample. Sequences were derived from peripheral blood mononuclear cells, sampled before stem cell transplant. Source of these receptors: a woman aged 55-69 years with acute myeloid leukemia. Some clones in this sample may be carry-over from other donors' samples.

V usage is TRBV19 and J usage is TRBJ1-5; no firm D call. V shed 0 bases and J shed 9 bases, with 6 bases lying between them. CDR1 LNHDA and CDR2 SQIVND come from the germline V gene (reference sequence). This CDR3 spans 12 amino acids. In nucleotides, the CDR3 is TGTGCCAGTAGTATAGAGAGTGGGCCCCAGCATTTT. This encodes CASSIESGPQHF.

The gene calls are TRBV5-8 and TRBJ2-3; the D is unclear. CDR3 length equals 15 residues. Germline V lookup: CDR1 SGHTS, CDR2 YDEGEE. The V gene lost 0 bases and the J gene lost 0 bases, with 8 bases spanning the gap. The CDR3 sequence is CASSLGSGSTDTQYF. CDR3 nucleotides: TGTGCCAGCAGCTTGGGGTCTGGTAGCACAGATACGCAGTATTTT.

J is TRBJ1-1 and V is TRBV6-6, with D unclear. The CDR3 consists of 12 residues. From germline, CDR1 is MNHNY and CDR2 SVGAGI (reference sequence). Trimming removed 7 bases from V and 0 bases from J, with 6 bases in between. Written as DNA, the CDR3 is TGTGCCAGCAAGCTGGTGAACACTGAAGCTTTCTTT. This codes for CASKLVNTEAFF.

The CDR3 bases are TGTGCCAGCAGCCGCTGGGGAGCGGGGGGTAAGAATGAGCAGTTCTTC. Protein product: CASSRWGAGGKNEQFF. The chain uses TRBV7-3 and TRBJ2-1, with TRBD2 matching 9 bases. The V gene's germline CDR1 is SGHTA and CDR2 FQGTGA. The trim removed 5 bases at V and 7 bases at J, leaving 12 bases unmatched. The length of the CDR3 is 16 residues.

The chain recombines TRBV19 with TRBJ2-1; unclear D gene. V gave up 1 base and J gave up 7 bases, with 23 bases separating them. Germline V gene sequence: CDR1 LNHDA, CDR2 SQIVND (reference sequence). This CDR3 comprises 18 residues. The DNA for the CDR3 is TGTGCCAGTAGTATAGTATACCCGGTTCAAAGGGTTGAGAATGAGCAGTTCTTC. This encodes CASSIVYPVQRVENEQFF.

By sample fraction, this clone is medium-sized. The chain employs TRBV12-5 and TRBJ2-1; TRBD1 might be the D (5 bases). CDR3 size: 13 residues. CDR1 is LGHNT, CDR2 FRNRAP, per germline. With 0 bases removed from V and 9 bases from J, the gap between germline ends came to 9 bases. The CDR3 DNA reads TGTGCTAGTGGTTTGGTAGGGGTCGCTGAGCAGTTCTTC. Translating it yields CASGLVGVAEQFF.

V is TRBV6-5 and J is TRBJ1-1; D is undetermined. Germline values: CDR1 MNHEY, CDR2 SVGAGI. V was shortened by 0 bases and J by 1 base, with 12 bases between the two germline ends. There are 16 residues in the CDR3. DNA of the CDR3: TGTGCCAGCAGTTACTCGAGAATAGATTGGAACACTGAAGCTTTCTTT. It yields the protein CASSYSRIDWNTEAFF.

The chain couples TRBV29-1 to TRBJ2-3, with unresolved D. This CDR3 is built from 10 residues. V shed 3 bases and J shed 6 bases, with 4 bases lying between them. Germline CDR1 and CDR2: SQVTM and ANQGSEA. This chain's CDR3 is CSVDSDTQYF. DNA for the CDR3: TGCAGCGTTGATTCGGATACGCAGTATTTT.

This clone appeared once. The chain uses TRBV4-1 and TRBJ2-1; 7 bases map to TRBD2. V lost 1 base, J lost 1 base, and 4 bases stayed unmatched. This CDR3 region has 16 residues. Germline loops: CDR1 MGHRA, CDR2 YSYEKL. CDR3 bases: TGCGCCAGCAGCCAAGTCGGGGGGAATTCCTACAATGAGCAGTTCTTC. Translation gives CASSQVGGNSYNEQFF.

J is TRBJ2-3 and V is TRBV11-3; 9 positions agree with TRBD2. This CDR3 spans 17 amino acids. V lost 1 base, J lost 2 bases, and 7 bases stayed unmatched. Looked up from germline, CDR1 is SGHNT and CDR2 is YENEEA. CDR3 region: CASSLGSSGRSTDTQYF. The CDR3 bases are TGTGCCAGCAGCTTAGGATCGAGCGGGAGGTCCACAGATACGCAGTATTTT.

The chain has TRBV6-6 and TRBJ1-4, with TRBD1 matching over 7 bases. CDR1 MNHNY and CDR2 SVGAGI come from the germline V gene (reference sequence). J gave up 7 bases and V 6 bases, and 8 bases lay outside the gene matches. This CDR3 is built from 14 residues. The CDR3 bases are TGTGCCAGCAGCAAGACAGGGTTGAGTGAAAAACTGTTTTTT. Encoded protein: CASSKTGLSEKLFF.

The chain combines TRBV7-2 with TRBJ1-5; D remains ambiguous. The V gene lost 2 bases and the J gene lost 0 bases, with 5 bases spanning the gap. Germline CDR1 is SGHTA and CDR2 is FQGNSA. This CDR3 comprises 14 residues. DNA of the CDR3: TGTGCCAGCAGCTTACCGGGTAGCAATCAGCCCCAGCATTTT. Translated, it gives CASSLPGSNQPQHF.

J is TRBJ2-1 and V is TRBV29-1; TRBD2 is a possible D gene (6 bases). The CDR3 length is 14 residues. V lost 6 bases, J lost 7 bases, and 19 bases lay in between. CDR1 is SQVTM and CDR2 is ANQGSEA in the germline V gene. The CDR3 loop is CSVKTILAGNEQFF. The CDR3 DNA reads TGCAGCGTAAAAACGATACTAGCAGGTAATGAGCAGTTCTTC.

This sequence joins TRBV7-2 and TRBJ1-2; 8 bases align to TRBD1. Looked up from germline, CDR1 is SGHTA and CDR2 is FQGNSA. The CDR3 is 16 amino acids. The V gene end was trimmed by 5 bases and the J gene end by 4 bases; junction bases not matched to a gene: 12. This CDR3 reads CASSPPSADRGYGYTF. CDR3 nucleotides: TGTGCCAGCAGCCCCCCGAGCGCAGACAGGGGCTATGGCTACACCTTC.

The V gene is TRBV5-1, the J gene TRBJ2-7; D gene ambiguous. CDR3 size: 13 residues. The germline CDR1 and CDR2 sequences are SGHRS and YFSETQ. V lost 0 bases, J lost 0 bases, and 4 bases lay in between. The CDR3 DNA reads as TGCGCCAGCAGCTTGGAGAACTCCTACGAGCAGTACTTC. This encodes CASSLENSYEQYF.

On this clone itself: One end of the junction varies from germline; a read error may be responsible. The rearrangement links TRBV6-1 to TRBJ2-1; D not certain. The CDR3 covers 11 residues. Germline CDR1 reads MNHNS; CDR2 reads SASEGT. The CDR3 protein is CASREGYEQFF. CDR3 sequence (DNA): TGTGCCAGCAGGGAAGGGTATGAGCAGTTCTTC.

The rearrangement joins TRBV27 to TRBJ2-6; D tentatively fits TRBD1 or TRBD2 (5 bases each). Per the germline V gene, CDR1 is MNHEY and CDR2 is SMNVEV (reference sequence). The CDR3 is made up of 17 amino acids. Trimming removed 7 bases at V and 2 bases at J, with 18 bases between. The DNA for the CDR3 is TGTGCCAGCATGGGGCACATACTAGGGACTGGGGCCAACGTCCTGACTTTC. The encoded protein is CASMGHILGTGANVLTF.